These 19 T cell receptor beta chains were sequenced from one sample in a study of shared T cell receptors in the human thymus. The repertoire was sequenced with immunoSEQ multiplex PCR; TCRdb's copy has only in-frame clones and lacks some. The sample has fewer than 700,000 clones, roughly 88% seen once. These sequences were also reported in another study, on human thymus T cells.

Material: thymocytes. Receptors originate from a boy younger than two with a congenital heart defect.

The chain uses TRBV4-1 and TRBJ2-6; TRBD1 aligns across 9 bases. Germline V gene data show CDR1 as MGHRA and CDR2 as YSYEKL. V gave up 4 bases and J gave up 0 bases; unmatched junction bases: 10. The CDR3 loop spans 19 amino acids. The CDR3: CASSPPGQGPPSGANVLTF. The CDR3 coding sequence is TGCGCCAGCAGCCCCCCGGGACAGGGTCCCCCCTCTGGGGCCAACGTCCTGACTTTC.

J is TRBJ1-5 and V is TRBV19, with D possibly matching TRBD1 (6 bases). In germline, CDR1 is LNHDA, CDR2 SQIVND (reference sequence). The V end lost 5 bases, the J end lost 6 bases, and 20 bases lay between the germline ends. The CDR3 runs to 16 residues. The CDR3 loop is CASSARDKLGPQPQHF. The DNA of the CDR3 is TGTGCCAGTAGTGCTCGGGACAAGTTGGGTCCTCAGCCCCAGCATTTT.

This chain connects TRBV11-2 to TRBJ2-7; 13 nucleotides line up with TRBD2. There are 15 residues in the CDR3. The germline V gene encodes CDR1 SGHAT and CDR2 FQNNGV. V lost 6 bases and J lost 2; bases outside the gene matches: 4. The CDR3, as DNA: TGTGCCAGCAGGGGGGGGACTAGCGGGACCTACGAGCAGTACTTC. It codes for CASRGGTSGTYEQYF. The full variable domain, with the rest looked up from reference TRBV11-2 and TRBJ2-7, is EAGVAQSPRYKIIEKRQSVAFWCNPISGHATLYWYQQILGQGPKLLIQFQNNGVVDDSQLPKDRFSAERLKGVDSTLKIQPAKLEDSAVYLCASRGGTSGTYEQYFGPGTRLTVT.

The rearrangement joins TRBV11-2 to TRBJ2-7, with D perhaps matching TRBD1 (6 bases). The CDR3 sequence is 15 residues long. Trimming left V 6 bases short and J 0 bases short, with 15 bases between. Germline V gene sequence: CDR1 SGHAT, CDR2 FQNNGV. The CDR3 DNA is TGTGCCAGCAGACCCACAGGGCCACCCTCCTACGAGCAGTACTTC. Translated: CASRPTGPPSYEQYF.

The chain joins TRBV7-2 to TRBJ1-3; no firm D call. There are 14 residues in the CDR3. V was shortened by 3 bases and J by 2 bases, with 8 bases between the two germline ends. CDR1 is SGHTA and CDR2 is FQGNSA in the germline V gene. The CDR3 DNA reads as TGTGCCAGCAGCTTCCTCGGTGCTGGAAACACCATATATTTT. This translates into CASSFLGAGNTIYF.

The CDR3 is CASKYPRTYDEGTYNEQFF. The CDR3 DNA follows: TGTGCCAGCAAGTATCCTCGGACATACGATGAAGGCACCTACAATGAGCAGTTCTTC. V is TRBV2 and J is TRBJ2-1, with D possibly matching TRBD1 (5 bases). Trimming removed 7 bases from V and 2 bases from J, with 27 bases in between. The CDR3 spans 19 residues. The germline CDR1 and CDR2 sequences are SNHLY and FYNNEI. Together with reference TRBV2 and TRBJ2-1, the CDR3 gives the full variable domain: EPEVTQTPSHQVTQMGQEVILRCVPISNHLYFYWYRQILGQKVEFLVSFYNNEISEKSEIFDDQFSVERPDGSNFTLKIRSTKLEDSAMYFCASKYPRTYDEGTYNEQFFGPGTRLTVL.

In this sample, this clone turned up once. CDR3 protein: CASSQEAHGDSGANVLTF. CDR3 nucleotides: TGTGCCAGCAGCCAAGAGGCGCACGGGGACTCTGGGGCCAACGTCCTGACTTTC. The chain carries TRBV14 and TRBJ2-6; perhaps TRBD2 as D (5 bases). Germline CDR1 reads SGHDN; CDR2 reads FVKESK. Trimming took off 0 bases at V and 0 bases at J, with 12 bases between the two ends. The CDR3 length is 18 residues.

The chain employs TRBV5-1 and TRBJ2-5, with 7 bases fitting TRBD2. Germline assignment: CDR1 SGHRS and CDR2 YFSETQ. CDR3 size: 16 residues. With V trimmed by 2 bases and J by 8 bases, 15 bases remained unmatched. The CDR3 bases are TGCGCCAGCAGCTTCACACCCCCGGGACTAAAGGGAACCCAGTACTTC. Its protein is CASSFTPPGLKGTQYF.

The chain recombines TRBV18 with TRBJ2-3, with 7 bases that match TRBD2. Germline V gene data show CDR1 as KGHSH and CDR2 as LQKENI. Losses at the gene ends were 6 bases for V and 1 base for J; bases not matched to a gene: 7. The CDR3 is 15 amino acids. CDR3 loop: CASSRTSVGTDTQYF. As DNA, the CDR3 is TGTGCCAGCTCGCGAACTAGCGTCGGCACAGATACGCAGTATTTT.

The genes are TRBV5-4 and TRBJ2-7; TRBD1 matches 7 bases. The ends lost 0 bases at V and 0 bases at J; junction bases unmatched: 0. The V gene's germline CDR1 is SGHNT and CDR2 YYREEE (reference sequence). The length of the CDR3 is 14 residues. The CDR3 here is CASSLDRGSYEQYF. The CDR3 nucleotides read TGTGCCAGCAGCTTGGACAGGGGCTCCTACGAGCAGTACTTC.

With regard to this clone: The junction departs from germline at one end; a sequencing error may be responsible. The V gene is TRBV7-7, the J gene TRBJ2-5; 14 bases fit TRBD2. Germline values: CDR1 SSHAT, CDR2 FNYEAQ (reference sequence). The CDR3 runs 17 residues. The CDR3 reads CASSLAPGTSGRETQYF. CDR3 DNA sequence: TGTGCTAGCAGCTTAGCCCCCGGGACTAGCGGGAGAGAGACCCAGTACTTC.

The chain joins TRBV7-8 to TRBJ2-2, with D maybe TRBD2 (5 bases). The ends were cut back, 7 bases at V and 4 bases at J, with 16 bases in the middle. CDR3 size: 15 residues. CDR1 and CDR2 from the germline V gene are SGHVS and FQNEAQ. DNA of the CDR3: TGTGCCAGCACCCCCGGGGAGCCGACCACCGGGGAGCTGTTTTTT. Its protein product is CASTPGEPTTGELFF.

The chain has TRBV19 and TRBJ2-7, with TRBD2 matching 11 bases. Germline V lookup: CDR1 LNHDA, CDR2 SQIVND (reference sequence). V was pared by 5 bases and J by 0 bases, with 15 bases of the junction left unmatched. The CDR3 has 19 amino acids. This CDR3 is CASSPKPLAGVRFSYEQYF. The CDR3 DNA sequence: TGTGCCAGTAGTCCCAAACCACTAGCGGGAGTCCGCTTCTCCTACGAGCAGTACTTC.

The rearrangement links TRBV6-6 to TRBJ2-7; D unclear. This CDR3 has 15 residues. Trimming took 6 bases from V and 6 from J, leaving 21 bases between them. From germline, CDR1 is MNHNY and CDR2 SVGAGI (reference sequence). The CDR3 sequence is CASSWRNNPACEQYF. DNA of the CDR3: TGTGCCAGCAGCTGGCGGAACAACCCAGCCTGCGAGCAGTACTTC.

The J gene is TRBJ2-5, the V gene TRBV4-2; TRBD2 matches 10 bases. The CDR3 is made up of 18 amino acids. Germline trimming cut 0 bases from V and 5 bases from J; bases unmatched to any gene: 12. Germline CDR1 is LGHNA and CDR2 is YNFKEQ. The chain's CDR3 is CASSQDRLSGRALETQYF. CDR3 in DNA: TGTGCCAGCAGCCAAGATCGTTTAAGCGGGAGGGCCCTGGAGACCCAGTACTTC.

The chain recombines TRBV29-1 with TRBJ1-1; D remains ambiguous. CDR1 SQVTM and CDR2 ANQGSEA come from the germline V gene. V lost 7 bases and J lost 4, with 31 bases in between. The CDR3 sequence is 18 residues long. This CDR3 reads CSGAYPYGPWRVSTEAFF. The CDR3 DNA is TGCAGCGGGGCGTACCCCTATGGGCCGTGGAGGGTATCCACTGAAGCTTTCTTT.

CDR3 coding DNA: TGTGCCAGCAGTGAGCGGGAGCGAGAGACCCAGTACTTC. It specifies CASSERERETQYF. The chain carries TRBV6-5 and TRBJ2-5; TRBD2 matches at 8 bases. Germline loops: CDR1 MNHEY, CDR2 SVGAGI. The CDR3 extends over 13 amino acids. The junction had 3 bases not matched to a gene; V was cut back by 5 bases and J by 4 bases.

This clone has just one count. The chain joins TRBV7-8 to TRBJ2-1; D unresolved. V was cut by 5 bases and J by 3 bases, with 23 bases left in between. The germline V gene has CDR1 SGHVS and CDR2 FQNEAQ. The CDR3 consists of 18 residues. This CDR3 is CASSPTVGVPRNYNEQFF. The CDR3, as DNA: TGTGCCAGCAGCCCCACGGTTGGAGTCCCCAGAAACTACAATGAGCAGTTCTTC.

The genes are TRBV14 and TRBJ2-7; 7 nucleotides match TRBD1. With 1 base clipped from V and 0 bases from J, the junction kept 6 bases outside the gene matches. The CDR3 sequence is 16 residues long. The germline V gene encodes CDR1 SGHDN and CDR2 FVKESK. Here the CDR3 reads CASSQVPGQCSYEQYF. The DNA for the CDR3 is TGTGCCAGCAGCCAAGTACCGGGACAGTGCTCCTACGAGCAGTACTTC.